A single sample is the source of the 14 T cell receptor beta chains below, sequenced in a study of shared clonotypes between healthy human individuals. The data were produced by immunoSEQ multiplex PCR, yet TCRdb's version contains in-frame clones alone and is incomplete. The sample lists some 2 million clones; 85% to 95% were seen once. Source material: naive CD4+ T cells sorted from blood. As to subset: CD45RA+ positively selected. Every receptor here comes from a man between 18 and 29 years old in good health.

The chain has TRBV6-5 and TRBJ1-1, with TRBD1 matching over 7 bases. CDR3 length: 15 amino acids. Trimming at V came to 5 bases and at J to 6 bases, leaving 12 bases not matched to a gene. Germline V lookup: CDR1 MNHEY, CDR2 SVGAGI. The CDR3 DNA sequence: TGTGCCAGCAGTACCCAGGGGGGGAGGACCGCTGAAGCTTTCTTT. It translates to CASSTQGGRTAEAFF.

The rearrangement links TRBV25-1 to TRBJ1-6; 11 bases map to TRBD1. The V gene end was trimmed by 5 bases and the J gene end by 10 bases; junction bases not matched to a gene: 10. The CDR3 runs to 16 residues. The germline V gene encodes CDR1 MGHDK and CDR2 SYGVNS. The CDR3 loop reads CASSPPTGTGGSPLHF. CDR3 sequence (DNA): TGTGCCAGCAGTCCACCCACCGGGACAGGGGGGTCACCCCTCCACTTT.

This clone occurred once. This chain joins TRBV7-2 and TRBJ2-4; 9 bases agree with TRBD1. After removal of 5 bases from V and 7 bases from J, the junction contained 6 bases not matched to a gene. The CDR3 consists of 14 residues. Per germline, CDR1 SGHTA and CDR2 FQGNSA. CDR3 coding DNA: TGTGCCAGCAGCAAGACAGGGGGAATGAACATTCAGTACTTC. It is translated as CASSKTGGMNIQYF.

The chain links TRBV7-9 to TRBJ1-1, with TRBD1 matching over 8 bases. V shed 3 bases, J shed 11 bases, and the junction held 11 bases outside the gene matches. The germline V gene has CDR1 SEHNR and CDR2 FQNEAQ (reference sequence). The CDR3 sequence is 14 residues long. CDR3 nucleotides: TGTGCCAGCAGCTTTGACAGGGGCCCTCACGGGGCTTTCTTT. Its protein is CASSFDRGPHGAFF.

This chain joins TRBV21-1 and TRBJ2-7; no DNA check was done on the table's D call, TRBD1. TRBV21-1 is termed a pseudogene. This CDR3 is built from 14 residues. CDR3 coding DNA: TGTGCCAGCAGCCCCCGGACAGGGGCCTACGAGCAGTACTTC. Its protein product is CASSPRTGAYEQYF.

This chain uses TRBV6-1 with TRBJ2-7; 8 nucleotides agree with TRBD1. J lost 1 base, V lost 6 bases, and 8 bases had no gene match. The CDR3 is 15 amino acids. Germline CDR1 reads MNHNS; CDR2 reads SASEGT. The CDR3 nucleotides are TGTGCCAGCAGCGTCGTACAGGGGGTGTCCTACGAGCAGTACTTC. Its protein is CASSVVQGVSYEQYF.

The chain combines TRBV5-1 with TRBJ2-1; TRBD1 might be the D (5 bases). Trimming shortened V by 3 bases and J by 12 bases, and 13 bases separated the two germline ends. The V gene's germline CDR1 is SGHRS and CDR2 YFSETQ. This CDR3 comprises 12 residues. The CDR3 bases are TGCGCCAGCAGCTCTGCAGGGTTGGCGCAGTTCTTC. Translating it yields CASSSAGLAQFF.

J is TRBJ2-3 and V is TRBV29-1; a weak D match, TRBD2 (5 bases). V lost 5 bases and J 5 bases, leaving 11 bases between the germline ends. This CDR3 has 12 residues. In germline, CDR1 is SQVTM, CDR2 ANQGSEA. The CDR3 spells CSVRAGGDTQYF. The CDR3 nucleotides are TGCAGCGTTCGGGCCGGAGGAGATACGCAGTATTTT.

This clone occurred once. J is TRBJ2-1 and V is TRBV28; D not resolved. Germline V lookup: CDR1 MDHEN, CDR2 SYDVKM. V dropped 4 bases and J dropped 7 bases, with 11 bases sitting between them. CDR3 length: 13 residues. The CDR3 reads CASSSGPINEQFF. For the CDR3, the DNA is TGTGCCAGCAGTTCTGGACCGATTAATGAGCAGTTCTTC.

The chain recombines TRBV13 with TRBJ2-7, with 13 bases matching TRBD2. The germline gives CDR1 PRHDT, CDR2 FYEKMQ (reference sequence). This CDR3 comprises 15 residues. The V gene end was trimmed by 5 bases and the J gene end by 7 bases; junction bases not matched to a gene: 8. This chain's CDR3 is CASSNLGLAGREQYF. The CDR3 bases are TGTGCCAGCAGCAACCTGGGACTAGCGGGGCGGGAGCAGTACTTC.

The rearrangement joins TRBV4-3 to TRBJ1-3, with TRBD1 as a possible D gene (5 bases). The CDR3 consists of 18 residues. Trimming removed 1 base at V and 0 bases at J, with 16 bases between. The germline gives CDR1 LGHNA, CDR2 YSLEER. In nucleotides, the CDR3 is TGCGCCAGCAGCCAAGCTCTGGGGACTAAGTACTCTGGAAACACCATATATTTT. Residues: CASSQALGTKYSGNTIYF.

This chain connects TRBV6-5 to TRBJ1-2; the D gene is possibly TRBD1 (5 bases). From germline, CDR1 is MNHEY and CDR2 SVGAGI. CDR3 length: 13 amino acids. The V and J ends lost 7 bases and 4 bases respectively, with 13 bases between them. The CDR3 here is CASTRDSAYGYTF. CDR3 nucleotide sequence: TGTGCCAGCACCCGGGACTCCGCCTATGGCTACACCTTC.

The chain carries TRBV9 and TRBJ1-4; the match to TRBD1 covers 8 bases. Germline V gene data show CDR1 as SGDLS and CDR2 as YYNGEE. This CDR3 is 15 amino acids long. Germline trimming cut 3 bases from V and 7 bases from J; bases unmatched to any gene: 8. CDR3 region: CASSARTGRGEKLFF. The CDR3 DNA reads TGTGCCAGCAGCGCTCGGACAGGGAGGGGTGAAAAACTGTTTTTT.

The chain has TRBV7-2 and TRBJ1-2; 7 bases fit TRBD1. V trimming: 0 bases; J trimming: 5 bases; junction bases outside the gene matches: 6. In germline, CDR1 is SGHTA, CDR2 FQGNSA. This CDR3 is 15 amino acids long. The CDR3 nucleotides read TGTGCCAGCAGCTTAGCCGGACAGGTTGGATATGGCTACACCTTC. Translated, it gives CASSLAGQVGYGYTF.